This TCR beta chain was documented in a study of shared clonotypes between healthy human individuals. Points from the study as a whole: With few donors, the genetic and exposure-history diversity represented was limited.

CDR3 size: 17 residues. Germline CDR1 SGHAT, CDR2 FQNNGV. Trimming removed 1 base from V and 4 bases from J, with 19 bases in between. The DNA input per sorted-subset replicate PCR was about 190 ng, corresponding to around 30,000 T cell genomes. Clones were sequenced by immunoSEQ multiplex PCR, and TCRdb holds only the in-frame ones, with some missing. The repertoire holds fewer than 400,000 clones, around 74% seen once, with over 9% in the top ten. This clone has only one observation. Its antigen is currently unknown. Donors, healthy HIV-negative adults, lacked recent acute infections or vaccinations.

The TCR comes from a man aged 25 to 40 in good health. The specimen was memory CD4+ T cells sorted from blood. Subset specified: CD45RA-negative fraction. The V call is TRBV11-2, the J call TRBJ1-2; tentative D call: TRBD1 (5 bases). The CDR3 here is CASSLGGRGRSGYGYTF. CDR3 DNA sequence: TGTGCCAGCAGCTTAGGTGGGAGGGGCCGGTCGGGCTATGGCTACACCTTC.